The clone carrying this TCR beta chain appeared a few times. What it recognizes is unknown. This record belongs to a study of T cells in localized non-small cell lung cancer. Data came from immunoSEQ multiplex PCR; TCRdb stores just in-frame clones and leaves some out. The top ten hold 13% of the sample, which has about 72,000 clones, about four fifths seen once. Points from the study as a whole: A median of around 60 clones ranked among the top 100 in tumor appeared in adjacent lung. Exceeding tumor, uninvolved adjacent lung had the highest T cell clonality.

Germline CDR1 is SGHDN and CDR2 is FVKESK. The CDR3 extends over 16 amino acids. With 1 base clipped from V and 4 bases from J, the junction kept 7 bases outside the gene matches. This chain joins TRBV14 and TRBJ1-1, with TRBD1 matching over 9 bases. The sequencing here drew on peripheral blood, taken before any cancer treatment. The TCR originated in a female donor of 60 years or more with stage I lung adenocarcinoma. The CDR3 DNA sequence: TGTGCCAGCAGCCAAGGACCCGGACAGGGGAGCACTGAAGCTTTCTTT. Encoded protein: CASSQGPGQGSTEAFF.